The rows below give T cell receptor beta chains drawn from one sample of a study of a mutant IDH1 vaccine in newly diagnosed glioma. The antigens these receptors bind are not known. TCRdb's table, derived via immunoSEQ multiplex PCR, lists solely in-frame clones and lacks some. The sample carries more than 40,000 clones, more than 75% recorded once. The material sequenced was PBMCs, taken from a glioma patient whose treatment included an IDH1 peptide vaccine. These receptor sequences come from a woman in her thirties or forties with glioma. Each CDR3 is given with its conserved first and last residue. The D gene is left open where the match is weak. Part of the rows lack a size; the others show once, few, many or a class for expanded clones.

V	size	D	J	DNA	CDR3
TRBV12-5	-	-	TRBJ1-2	TGTGCTAGTGGTCCCCTGGGAGGTCCCCATGGCTACACCTTC	CASGPLGGPHGYTF
TRBV5-1	-	-	TRBJ2-3	TGCGCCAGCAGCTTTAACTCGGTAGCGGCTAGCACAGATACGCAGTATTTT	CASSFNSVAASTDTQYF
TRBV6-6	-	TRBD1	TRBJ1-2	TGTGCCAGCTGCACGGGACAGGCCTATGGCTACACCTTC	CASCTGQAYGYTF
TRBV5-4	few	-	TRBJ2-7	TGTGCCAGCAACGGGGAGGCGTACGAGCAGTACTTC	CASNGEAYEQYF
TRBV9	-	-	TRBJ1-1	TGTGCCAGCAGCGTAGGTGGGGGACCGGGCGTACAAGCTTTCTTT	CASSVGGGPGVQAFF
TRBV30	-	-	TRBJ1-2	TGTGCCTGGACGCAGCAAAGCGACTATGGCTACACCTTC	CAWTQQSDYGYTF
TRBV6-5	-	-	TRBJ2-3	TGTGCCAGCAGTTACGAGCCCTCTTCTACAGATACGCAGTATTTT	CASSYEPSSTDTQYF
TRBV28	-	-	TRBJ2-7	TGTGCCAGCAGTCCGGAGACACCAGCCTCCTACGAGCAGTACTTC	CASSPETPASYEQYF
TRBV15	-	-	TRBJ2-3	TGTGCCACCAGCCTGACACGGGTTCCCCAAGATACGCAGTATTTT	CATSLTRVPQDTQYF
TRBV5-1	-	-	TRBJ2-1	TGCGCCAGCAGCCCGGAGGGGCCTCCGAGCGATGAGCAGTTCTTC	CASSPEGPPSDEQFF
TRBV27	-	-	TRBJ2-7	TGTGCCAGCAGACCCGCCCAGGTGAGCTACGAGCAGTACTTC	CASRPAQVSYEQYF
TRBV7-9	-	-	TRBJ1-1	TGTGCCAGCAGCTTAGTGGGCGGAAGATTATTTGAAGCTTTCTTT	CASSLVGGRLFEAFF
TRBV19	-	-	TRBJ1-1	TGTGCCAGTAGTACCAACACTGAAGCTTTCTTT	CASSTNTEAFF
TRBV7-6	-	TRBD2	TRBJ2-7	TGTGCCAGCAGCTTAGTTGGGGGGGCCTACGAGCAGTACTTC	CASSLVGGAYEQYF
TRBV29-1	once	TRBD1	TRBJ2-7	TGCAGCGTCCGGGACAGCTCCTACGAGCAGTACTTC	CSVRDSSYEQYF
TRBV6-5	once	-	TRBJ2-4	TGTGCCAGCAGCCGAGGGGGAATCCCCGGTGACATTCAGTACTTC	CASSRGGIPGDIQYF
TRBV6-5	few	-	TRBJ1-2	TGTGCCAGCAGTAGGGGGGGGGAAGGGACGTGGGGCTACACCTTC	CASSRGGEGTWGYTF
TRBV19	-	TRBD1	TRBJ2-4	TGTGCCAGTAGTATCTCCGGGACAGGGGCCTCCTTAGCCAAAAACATTCAGTACTTC	CASSISGTGASLAKNIQYF
TRBV6-5	-	TRBD2	TRBJ2-1	TGTGCCAGCGCCGGGGGACTAAGCTCCTACAATGAGCAGTTCTTC	CASAGGLSSYNEQFF
TRBV2	-	-	TRBJ2-5	TGTGCCAGTAGGGGAGGAAGGGAGGAGACCCAGTACTTC	CASRGGREETQYF
TRBV2	-	-	TRBJ1-1	TGTGCCAGCTCTAGGTACACTGAAGCTTTCTTT	CASSRYTEAFF
TRBV5-1	few	-	TRBJ1-2	TGCGCCAGCAGCCCTACTTTGGGGATCGCCTATGGCTACACCTTC	CASSPTLGIAYGYTF
TRBV11-2	-	-	TRBJ2-1	TGTGCCAGCAGCCCCGTGGGTAATGAGCAGTTCTTC	CASSPVGNEQFF
TRBV7-8	-	-	TRBJ2-5	TGTGCCAGCAGCCGCGGGCAGGTGGAGACCCAGTACTTC	CASSRGQVETQYF
TRBV15	-	TRBD1	TRBJ2-3	TGTGCCACCAGCAGTCAACGGACAGGGGGTCCGGCAGATACGCAGTATTTT	CATSSQRTGGPADTQYF
TRBV7-2	-	TRBD2	TRBJ2-1	TGTGCCAGCAGCCCGACTAGCGGGGCCTATCCTGGGGGGGAGCAGTTCTTC	CASSPTSGAYPGGEQFF
TRBV29-1	-	-	TRBJ1-3	TGCAGCGTTGATTCGGGGGTCAATGGAAACACCATATATTTT	CSVDSGVNGNTIYF
TRBV5-6	-	TRBD2	TRBJ2-3	TGTGCCAGCAGCTTGGTTAGCGGGGGGGCAATAGATACGCAGTATTTT	CASSLVSGGAIDTQYF
TRBV9	-	-	TRBJ2-5	TGTGCCAGCAGCGTATCGGGTTTCTCAGAGACCCAGTACTTC	CASSVSGFSETQYF
TRBV5-4	-	-	TRBJ1-1	TGTGCCAGCAGCTGGCATGGGGCTGAAGCTTTCTTT	CASSWHGAEAFF
TRBV5-1	once	TRBD2	TRBJ2-7	TGCGCCAGCAGCTTGGCAGCGGGGGCCTCCTACGAGCAGTACTTC	CASSLAAGASYEQYF
TRBV5-1	-	TRBD2	TRBJ2-1	TGCGCCAGCCATACACCGGGGGGGTACAATGAGCAGTTCTTC	CASHTPGGYNEQFF
TRBV5-4	-	-	TRBJ1-4	TGTGCCAGCAGCTTGAGTACCCACAATGAAAAACTGTTTTTT	CASSLSTHNEKLFF
TRBV30	-	TRBD2	TRBJ2-3	TGTGCCTGGGGTCTAGCGGGAGGCACAGATACGCAGTATTTT	CAWGLAGGTDTQYF
TRBV5-1	-	-	TRBJ2-7	TGCGCCAGCAGCTTGGCGGTGCGGGACACCTACGAGCAGTACTTC	CASSLAVRDTYEQYF
TRBV7-6	-	-	TRBJ2-1	TGTGCCAGCAGCCGCGGGGCGTGGGCCGAGCAGTTCTTC	CASSRGAWAEQFF
TRBV7-2	-	-	TRBJ1-6	TGTGCCAGCAGCCCGAGACAGTTTCAGAATTCACCCCTCCACTTT	CASSPRQFQNSPLHF
TRBV5-4	once	-	TRBJ2-3	TGTGCCAGCACCACGTCGGCAGATACGCAGTATTTT	CASTTSADTQYF
TRBV5-1	-	TRBD2	TRBJ2-2	TGCGCCAGCAGCTTGCGCAGCGGGAGGCCCGGGGAGCTGTTTTTT	CASSLRSGRPGELFF
TRBV11-2	-	TRBD1	TRBJ2-7	TGTGCCAGCAGCTCCGGGACAGGGGCCTACGAGCAGTACTTC	CASSSGTGAYEQYF
TRBV28	-	TRBD2	TRBJ2-7	TGTGCCAGCAGTTTCCGATCTAGCGGGAATCGCTACGAGCAGTACTTC	CASSFRSSGNRYEQYF
TRBV4-3	-	TRBD1	TRBJ1-2	TGCGCCAGCAGCCAAGCCCCGACAGGGGACGGCTACACCTTC	CASSQAPTGDGYTF
TRBV5-1	-	TRBD1	TRBJ2-5	TGCGCCAGCAGCCTCGACAGGGGGCTGATTCAAGAGACCCAGTACTTC	CASSLDRGLIQETQYF
TRBV5-1	-	TRBD2	TRBJ2-5	TGCGCCAGCAGTTTAACTAGCGGCCAAGAGACCCAGTACTTC	CASSLTSGQETQYF
TRBV10-3	-	-	TRBJ1-2	TGTGCCATCAGTGAATGGGTCCAAGATGGCTACACCTTC	CAISEWVQDGYTF
TRBV4-2	-	-	TRBJ1-1	TGTGCCAGCAGCCAAGGAAGGGGCGGGAACACTGAAGCTTTCTTT	CASSQGRGGNTEAFF
TRBV19	-	TRBD1	TRBJ1-5	TGTGCCAGTAGTGCCCAGACAGGGGGCGCCGGTCAGCCCCAGCATTTT	CASSAQTGGAGQPQHF
TRBV7-9	-	-	TRBJ2-6	TGTGCCAGCAGCTCCGTGGGGAGCTCTGGGGCCAACGTCCTGACTTTC	CASSSVGSSGANVLTF
TRBV7-9	-	-	TRBJ2-3	TGTGCCAGCAGCTCCCTTTTTACTAGGTCGGATACGCAGTATTTT	CASSSLFTRSDTQYF
TRBV19	few	TRBD1	TRBJ1-2	TGTGCCAGTAGTATTGCACGGACAGGCCTCTATGGCTACACCTTC	CASSIARTGLYGYTF
TRBV19	-	-	TRBJ1-6	TGTGCCAGTAGTCCTCGGGGGGGTAGGGGCTATAATTCACCCCTCCACTTT	CASSPRGGRGYNSPLHF
TRBV10-3	-	TRBD1	TRBJ1-6	TGTGCCATCAGTGGGACAGGGGGGAGAAATAATTCACCCCTCCACTTT	CAISGTGGRNNSPLHF
TRBV6-1	-	TRBD1	TRBJ1-1	TGTGCCAGCATTCGGACAGGGTCAGGCACTGAAGCTTTCTTT	CASIRTGSGTEAFF
TRBV5-4	-	-	TRBJ1-4	TGTGCCAGCAGCGAGGGGCACGTTGGAGCTAATGAAAAACTGTTTTTT	CASSEGHVGANEKLFF
TRBV9	-	TRBD1	TRBJ2-6	TGTGCCAGCAGCGGAGGACAGGGAGATTCTGGGGCCAACGTCCTGACTTTC	CASSGGQGDSGANVLTF